The clone carrying this TCR beta chain occurred many times. Its cognate antigen is unknown. This sample stems from a study of T-cell reconstitution after alpha-beta-depleted transplantation in children. The CDR3 length is 15 residues. The germline V and J ends were trimmed by 0 bases and 2 bases, with 14 bases remaining between them. Per the germline V gene, CDR1 is DFQATT and CDR2 is SNEGSKA (reference sequence). It was with unique molecular identifiers that the TCRbeta library was prepared. TCRdb reanalysed the PCR reads using MiXCR and keeps one entry per CDR3 protein. The sample carries some 350,000 distinct CDR3 sequences, roughly 16% recorded once. Findings and limits, study-wide: Diversity and T-cell counts at one year after transplant derived mostly from new T cells.

The input for sequencing was PBMCs, mostly from graft donor cells, taken 360 days after TCRalphabeta/CD19-depleted stem cell transplant. The TCR comes from a male patient between 2 and 15 years old who had a stem cell transplant for acute lymphoblastic leukemia, so the T cells may come from the graft donor. The rearrangement uses TRBV20-1 and TRBJ2-7, with a tentative D call TRBD1 (6 bases). CDR3 sequence: CSARDVGHLPYEQYF. The CDR3 DNA is TGCAGTGCTAGAGACGTGGGACACCTACCCTACGAGCAGTACTTC.